This T cell receptor (beta chain) stems from a study of T-cell memory formation after mild COVID-19. Germline assignment: CDR1 KGHSH and CDR2 LQKENI. The CDR3 runs 14 residues. V was trimmed by 2 bases and J by 1 base, leaving 6 bases between them. TCRdb reanalysed the 5' RACE reads using MiXCR and keeps one entry per CDR3 protein. The repertoire consists of 200,000 to 250,000 distinct CDR3 sequences, with 15% occurring once and the leading ten covering around 2.2%. The clonotype comes from an adult woman who had mild COVID-19 (a few samples of this study predate the infection). Cell type and time point are not known. The V gene is TRBV18, the J gene TRBJ1-5; D perhaps matches TRBD1 (6 bases). The sample consisted of PBMCs or a T cell subset sorted from them (not recorded which). The CDR3 nucleotides read TGTGCCAGCTCACCAGGACAGAGCAATCAGCCCCAGCATTTT. It specifies CASSPGQSNQPQHF.